This TCR beta chain was sequenced in a study of shared clonotypes between healthy human individuals (dated by TCRdb to about 2020). General notes on the study: The cohort comprised a couple of women and a few men aged 18 to 49 years. To increase sequencing depth and limit assay-specific biases, different laboratories used diverse techniques to prepare libraries and sequence TCR repertoires. Each donor's leukapheresis produced roughly between roughly 0.94 and 9.5 billion PBMCs. For each donor, CD4 naive and CD4 memory were each given three plates, CD8 naive was given two plates, and CD8 memory was given one plate. To estimate repertoire size and how much clonotypes are shared between individuals, the study performed deep sequencing of blood TCR repertoires from a few healthy adults. Summary of the overall study and its limitations: Based on pairwise subsampling, the degree of clonotype sharing among donors was expected to be affected by sequencing depth. Rarefaction of sorted-subset datasets indicated incomplete sequencing despite the large sequencing depth. Naive subsets generally had larger estimated clonotype richness than memory subsets did. Sampling was restricted to blood, and TCR repertoires in tissue are likely to differ from TCR repertoires in blood. Because the study included a small number of donors, the genetic and exposure-history diversity represented was limited. Sharing across several donors was observed for around 5% of naive CD4, under 4% of naive CD8, 2.3% of memory CD4, and roughly 0.4% of memory CD8 clonotypes. Compared with non-shared clonotypes, clonotypes shared by all four sorted-subset donors had higher generation probabilities.

V is cut back by 0 bases and J by 6 bases, with 8 bases in the junction unmatched. CDR1 and CDR2 were assigned from the germline V gene as MGHRA and YSYEKL. The CDR3 covers 17 residues, taking in both the cysteine and the phenylalanine. The CDR3 DNA has 51 bases and is translated from base 1. CD8 naive samples were obtained by positive selection for CCR7 among CD45RO-negative cells, yielding a CD45RA+CCR7+ population from which TemRA cells were excluded. The donors were healthy, HIV-negative adults who had no recently reported acute infections or vaccinations. Every donor was a Caucasian adult residing in Nashville, Tennessee, USA. Blood was obtained by leukapheresis, after which PBMCs were separated by Ficoll-Histopaque density gradient centrifugation and cryopreserved in liquid nitrogen vapor phase. Analytical flow cytometry was used to check the purity and quantity of every magnetically sorted T cell population. Genomic DNA was isolated from every sorted fraction and measured by UV absorbance on a Nanodrop 2000c.

TCR CDR3 regions were amplified from genomic DNA by multiplex PCR using the deep immunoSEQ assay. Extracted genomic DNA from each cell subset was distributed evenly across all wells of several immunoSEQ 96-well plates, and each plate was treated as a replicate. For sorted subsets, about 200 ng genomic DNA, equal to 30,000 or so T cell genomes, was loaded into each replicate PCR. Purified libraries were quantified with a Qubit 3.0 fluorometer, sized on a Bioanalyzer 2100, and re-quantified with the KAPA Library Quantification kit. A separate single-read 150-cycle Illumina NextSeq 550 flow cell was used to sequence each immunoSEQ 96-well plate. In the paper's pipeline: Because the immunoSEQ output held only junctional sequences and lacked quality scores, the filtering could not match the filtering applied to full-length reads. To assign V/J genes and CDR3, sequences were annotated using PyIR, a Python wrapper for IgBLAST v1.9, with IMGT germline references. Reads with weak V/J assignments (E-value above 1e-6), missing CDR3, stop codons, out-of-frame junctions, or ambiguous translated residues were removed. A V3J clonotype was defined by an identical inferred V gene, J gene, and CDR3 amino acid sequence. To compute the percentage overlap between repertoires, the number of shared unique clonotypes was divided by the size of the smaller repertoire. RTK rarefaction, the Chao1 estimator, and Recon v2.1 estimates of unobserved clonotypes were used to assess repertoire richness. Generation probabilities were computed with OLGA for all TCRbeta clonotypes obtained by the gDNA method from four donors. As stored in TCRdb, this immuneACCESS dataset retains in-frame rearrangements with V and J assigned. A fraction of the clones does not appear; measured against another copy, unresolved V genes explain less than half of the discrepancy, and the remainder lacks a known reason. For V, J and clone size, that table is used; D and trimming come from the DNA. The sample has about 2 million clones on record, about 95% of them singletons. The top ten constitute around 1.2% of the sample.

Note on this clone: Which antigen it targets is not known. Qualities for individual bases were not recorded, and no much larger clone is one base off.

The clonotype comes from a man younger than 35 in good health. Sequenced material: naive CD8+ T cells sorted from blood. Interpreted using the paper, the cell subset or site label stands for: CD45RA+CCR7+. The chain joins TRBV4-1 to TRBJ2-2, with 9 bases in between that match TRBD2. The DNA sequence reads TGCGCCAGCAGCCAAGATGATAGGTGGACTAGCGCCGGGGAGCTGTTTTTT. Its product reads: CASSQDDRWTSAGELFF.